The 7 T cell receptor beta chains below were found in one sample sequenced in a study of lymphopenia after photon versus proton radiotherapy. The data were produced by immunoSEQ multiplex PCR, yet TCRdb's version contains in-frame clones alone and is incomplete. This sample has 35,000 to 50,000 clones; roughly 92% occur once, and the top ten carry roughly 15%. The starting material was peripheral blood, obtained from a patient treated with photon-based radiotherapy. The receptors originated from a man between 60 and 75 years old with cholangiocarcinoma.

The V and J genes are TRBV4-1 and TRBJ2-3; D is undetermined. V lost 3 bases and J lost 4, with 14 bases in between. The CDR3 is 15 amino acids. In germline, CDR1 is MGHRA, CDR2 YSYEKL. For the CDR3, the DNA is TGCGCCAGCAGCCATAGGCTGTCGATTTCAGATACGCAGTATTTT. Translating gives CASSHRLSISDTQYF.

V and J are TRBV6-5 and TRBJ1-4; 11 bases agree with TRBD1. V shed 4 bases and J 6 bases; nucleotides not matched to a gene: 4. The CDR3 totals 15 residues. CDR1 and CDR2 (germline): MNHEY, SVGAGI. The CDR3 reads CASSSGQGADEKLFF. For the CDR3, the DNA is TGTGCCAGCAGTTCAGGACAGGGGGCAGATGAAAAACTGTTTTTT.

The chain couples TRBV10-3 to TRBJ2-3, with D possibly being TRBD2 (5 bases). The CDR3 loop spans 13 amino acids. Germline values: CDR1 ENHRY, CDR2 SYGVKD. V lost 6 bases, J lost 1 base, and 8 bases lay in between. In DNA, the CDR3 is TGTGCCATCAGGTCCGGGGGCACAGATACGCAGTATTTT. Amino acid sequence: CAIRSGGTDTQYF.

The rearrangement links TRBV12-5 to TRBJ2-7, with TRBD1 identical over 9 bases. V shed 1 base and J 5 bases; nucleotides not matched to a gene: 15. Germline CDR1 and CDR2: LGHNT and FRNRAP. The CDR3 covers 18 residues. In DNA form, the CDR3 reads TGTGCTAGTGGTTTGGAGTCTATACAGGGGGCGCCGATTGACGAGCAGTACTTC. It is translated as CASGLESIQGAPIDEQYF.

This rearrangement joins TRBV6-5 to TRBJ1-2, with D possibly TRBD1 on 6 matching bases. Germline V CDR1 and CDR2: MNHEY, SVGAGI. The CDR3 contains 13 residues. Trimming left V 6 bases short and J 2 bases short, with 10 bases between. DNA of the CDR3: TGTGCCAGCAGCCGGAGGGGGAACTATGGCTACACCTTC. It translates to CASSRRGNYGYTF.

The chain is built from TRBV9 and TRBJ2-3; 7 nucleotides agree with TRBD2. From germline, CDR1 is SGDLS and CDR2 YYNGEE. V lost 6 bases to trimming and J lost 2 bases; unmatched junction nucleotides: 12. CDR3 length equals 16 residues. The CDR3 DNA sequence: TGTGCCAGCACCAAGACTCCAGCGGGGCTCACAGATACGCAGTATTTT. It yields the protein CASTKTPAGLTDTQYF. Complete variable domain (other parts from reference TRBV9 and TRBJ2-3): DSGVTQTPKHLITATGQRVTLRCSPRSGDLSVYWYQQSLDQGLQFLIQYYNGEERAKGNILERFSAQQFPDLHSELNLSSLELGDSALYFCASTKTPAGLTDTQYFGPGTRLTVL.

The chain recombines TRBV7-2 with TRBJ1-1; 8 bases line up with TRBD1. Per germline, CDR1 SGHTA and CDR2 FQGNSA. CDR3 length equals 15 residues. The V gene end was trimmed by 4 bases and the J gene end by 1 base; junction bases not matched to a gene: 5. The CDR3 spells CASSSDRASNTEAFF. The CDR3 coding sequence is TGTGCCAGCAGCTCGGACAGGGCCTCGAACACTGAAGCTTTCTTT. The complete variable domain, with remaining parts taken from reference TRBV7-2 and TRBJ1-1, reads GAGVSQSPSNKVTEKGKDVELRCDPISGHTALYWYRQSLGQGLEFLIYFQGNSAPDKSGLPSDRFSAERTGGSVSTLTIQRTQQEDSAVYLCASSSDRASNTEAFFGQGTRLTVV.